This TCR beta chain was identified during a study of blood T cells in healthy people across ages. Study conclusions and caveats: Among T cells, TCR beta diversity per million cells dropped roughly linearly as age rose. What prevented conclusive comparison of naive and antigen-experienced cells was that PBMCs were unsorted.

Then a second PCR, running roughly 7 to 11 cycles, was carried out with a sample-barcoded 5' primer and a J-beta primer mix. TCRdb reprocessed the 5' RACE reads with MiXCR, giving one entry per CDR3 protein. The sample carries about 1.1 million distinct CDR3 sequences, about two fifths recorded once. This clonotype has only a few counts. Its specificity is unknown. Per the germline V gene, CDR1 is MNHNS and CDR2 is SASEGT. The CDR3 is 16 amino acids. V lost 5 bases to trimming and J lost 1 base, with 12 bases between them. Samples each had at least 5 micrograms of total RNA extracted. The chain combines TRBV6-1 with TRBJ2-6, with D possibly matching TRBD1 (5 bases). The sequence was obtained from a man aged 18 to 29 in good health. The sample comprised blood. In nucleotides, the CDR3 is TGTGCCAGCAGTCAGGGCTATTTTTCTGGGGCCAACGTCCTGACTTTC. Translated: CASSQGYFSGANVLTF.